The entry that follows covers one TCR beta chain sequence. Its antigen is unknown. This entry is derived from a study of response to subunit inactivated influenza vaccine. Study-level points and caveats: Authors proposed each seasonal influenza vaccination draws in few new T cells.

One entry per CDR3 protein results from TCRdb running MiXCR on the RT-PCR reads. Counted here are approximately 490,000 distinct CDR3 sequences, 6.5% to 8% occurring once; the ten biggest clones make up around 13%. J lost 5 bases, V lost 3 bases, and 6 bases had no gene match. This CDR3 has 14 amino acids. The chain has TRBV12-3 or TRBV12-4 and TRBJ2-5; 7 bases are a match to TRBD1. Here the sequenced sample was PBMCs from blood, taken approximately 25 months after vaccination. This clonotype was sampled from a man aged 50-75 years who received an inactivated influenza vaccine. CDR3 loop: CASSFEGGAETQYF. The DNA of the CDR3 is TGTGCCAGCAGTTTTGAAGGGGGCGCGGAGACCCAGTACTTC.